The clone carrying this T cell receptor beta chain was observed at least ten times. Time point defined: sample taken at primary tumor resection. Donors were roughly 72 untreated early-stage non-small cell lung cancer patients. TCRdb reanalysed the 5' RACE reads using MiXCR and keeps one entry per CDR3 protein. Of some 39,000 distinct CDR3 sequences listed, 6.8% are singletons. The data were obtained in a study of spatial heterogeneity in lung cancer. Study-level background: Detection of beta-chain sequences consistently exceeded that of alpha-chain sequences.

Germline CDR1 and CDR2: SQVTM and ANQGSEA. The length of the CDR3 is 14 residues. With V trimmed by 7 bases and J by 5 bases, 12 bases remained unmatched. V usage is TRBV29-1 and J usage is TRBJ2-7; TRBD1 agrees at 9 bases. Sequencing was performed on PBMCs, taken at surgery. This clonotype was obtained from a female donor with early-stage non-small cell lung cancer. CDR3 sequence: CSATWGTGFDEQYF. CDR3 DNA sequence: TGCAGCGCTACCTGGGGGACAGGGTTCGACGAGCAGTACTTC.